This TCR beta chain was recovered during a study of T cell changes during pregnancy in multiple sclerosis. The assay was immunoSEQ multiplex PCR, and TCRdb's table has in-frame clones only and misses some. The table has 49,000 or so clones, more than 85% seen once; the top ten hold 2% to 2.5%. The CDR3 runs 16 residues. Germline lookup yields CDR1 LNHDA and CDR2 SQIVND (reference sequence). J was trimmed by 4 bases and V by 2 bases; bases with no gene match: 8. The receptor was isolated from a female donor with multiple sclerosis, enrolled in a pregnancy study. Sequenced here: peripheral blood, sampled in the third trimester of pregnancy. The chain couples TRBV19 to TRBJ1-1; 9 bases are shared with TRBD1. CDR3 DNA: TGTGCCAGTAGTATAACCCCATCGACAGGGGGCACTGAAGCTTTCTTT. Encoded protein: CASSITPSTGGTEAFF.